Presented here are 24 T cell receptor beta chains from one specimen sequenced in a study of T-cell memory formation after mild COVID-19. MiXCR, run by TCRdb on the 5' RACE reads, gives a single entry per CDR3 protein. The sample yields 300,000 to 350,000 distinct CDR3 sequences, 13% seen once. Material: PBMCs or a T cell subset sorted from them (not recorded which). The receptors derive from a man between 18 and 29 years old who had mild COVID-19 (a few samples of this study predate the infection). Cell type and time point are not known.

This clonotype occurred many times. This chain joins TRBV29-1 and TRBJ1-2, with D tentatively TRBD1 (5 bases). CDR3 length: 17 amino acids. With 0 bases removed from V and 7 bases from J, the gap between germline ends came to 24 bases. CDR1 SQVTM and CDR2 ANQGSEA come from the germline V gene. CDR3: CSVEDPGRVWLTGGYTF. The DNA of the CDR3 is TGCAGCGTTGAAGACCCAGGGAGGGTATGGCTGACTGGTGGCTACACCTTC.

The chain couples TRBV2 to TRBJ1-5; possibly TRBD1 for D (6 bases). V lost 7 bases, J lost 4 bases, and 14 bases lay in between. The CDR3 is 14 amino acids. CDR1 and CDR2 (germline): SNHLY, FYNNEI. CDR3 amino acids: CASTGQPLNQPQHF. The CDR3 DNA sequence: TGTGCCAGCACCGGACAGCCCTTGAATCAGCCCCAGCATTTT.

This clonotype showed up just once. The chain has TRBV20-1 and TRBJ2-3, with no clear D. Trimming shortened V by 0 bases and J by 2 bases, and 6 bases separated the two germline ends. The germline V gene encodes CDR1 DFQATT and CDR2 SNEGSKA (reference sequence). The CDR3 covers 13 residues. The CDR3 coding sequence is TGCAGTGCTAGAGACCAAGACACAGATACGCAGTATTTT. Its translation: CSARDQDTDTQYF.

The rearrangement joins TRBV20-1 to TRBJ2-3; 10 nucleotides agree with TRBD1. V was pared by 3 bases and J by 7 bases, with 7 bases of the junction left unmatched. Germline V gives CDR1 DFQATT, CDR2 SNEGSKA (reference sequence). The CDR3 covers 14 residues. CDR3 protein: CSASPGTGEYTQYF. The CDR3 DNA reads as TGCAGTGCTAGCCCCGGGACAGGGGAATATACGCAGTATTTT.

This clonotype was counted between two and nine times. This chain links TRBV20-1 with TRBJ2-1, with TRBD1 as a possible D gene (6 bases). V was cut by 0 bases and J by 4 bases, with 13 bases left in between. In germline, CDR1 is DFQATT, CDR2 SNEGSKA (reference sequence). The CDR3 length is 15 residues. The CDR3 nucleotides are TGCAGTGCTAGAGATCGTGGGGGCCCGTACAATGAGCAGTTCTTC. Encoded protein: CSARDRGGPYNEQFF.

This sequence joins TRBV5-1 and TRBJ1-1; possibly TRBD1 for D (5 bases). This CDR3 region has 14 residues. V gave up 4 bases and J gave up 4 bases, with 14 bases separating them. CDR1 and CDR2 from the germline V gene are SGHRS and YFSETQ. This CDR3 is CASSGDSSGTEAFF. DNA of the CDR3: TGCGCCAGCAGCGGGGACTCAAGTGGCACTGAAGCTTTCTTT.

CDR3 residues: CASSQGSGPRVREQYF. CDR3 nucleotide sequence: TGTGCCAGCAGCCAGGGGTCCGGGCCCAGGGTTAGAGAGCAGTACTTC. The V gene is TRBV21-1, the J gene TRBJ2-7; TRBD1, the D gene given by the table, was not confirmed from the DNA. TRBV21-1 is a pseudogene locus. This CDR3 has 16 amino acids.

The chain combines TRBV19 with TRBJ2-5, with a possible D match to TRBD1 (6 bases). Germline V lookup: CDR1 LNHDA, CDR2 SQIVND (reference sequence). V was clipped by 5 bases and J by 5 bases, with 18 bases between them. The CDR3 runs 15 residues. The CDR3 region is CASSRWTELRETQYF. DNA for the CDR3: TGTGCCAGTAGTCGTTGGACAGAGCTGAGGGAGACCCAGTACTTC. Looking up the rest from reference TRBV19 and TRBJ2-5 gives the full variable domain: DGGITQSPKYLFRKEGQNVTLSCEQNLNHDAMYWYRQDPGQGLRLIYYSQIVNDFQKGDIAEGYSVSREKKESFPLTVTSAQKNPTAFYLCASSRWTELRETQYFGPGTRLLVL.

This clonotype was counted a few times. CDR3 in DNA: TGTGCCAGCAGTTCCACCGGGGCAGAGACCCAGTACTTC. It translates to CASSSTGAETQYF. The chain recombines TRBV6-2 or TRBV6-3 with TRBJ2-5; possibly TRBD1 or TRBD2 for D (5 bases each). The CDR3 spans 13 residues. From germline, CDR1 is MNHEY and CDR2 SVGEGT. Trimming took 4 bases from V and 4 from J, leaving 10 bases between them.

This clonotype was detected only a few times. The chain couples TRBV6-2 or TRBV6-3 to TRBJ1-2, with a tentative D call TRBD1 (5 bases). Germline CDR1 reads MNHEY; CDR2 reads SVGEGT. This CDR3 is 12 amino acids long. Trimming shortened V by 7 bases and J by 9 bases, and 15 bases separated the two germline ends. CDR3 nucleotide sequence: TGTGCCAGCACACCTTGGGACGGGAGCTACACCTTC. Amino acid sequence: CASTPWDGSYTF.

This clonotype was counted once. DNA of the CDR3: TGTGCCAGCTCACCGGATAGGCAAGATACGCAGTATTTT. Amino acid sequence: CASSPDRQDTQYF. V and J are TRBV18 and TRBJ2-3; no firm D call. CDR1 and CDR2 (germline): KGHSH, LQKENI. The CDR3 covers 13 residues. With 3 bases removed from V and 5 bases from J, the gap between germline ends came to 9 bases.

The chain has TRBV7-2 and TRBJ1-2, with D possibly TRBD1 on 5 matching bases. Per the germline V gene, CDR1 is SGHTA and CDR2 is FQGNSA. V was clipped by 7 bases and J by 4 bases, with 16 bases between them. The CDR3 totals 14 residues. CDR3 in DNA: TGTGCCAGCACCTCGACCCGGGGCGGCTATGGCTACACCTTC. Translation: CASTSTRGGYGYTF.

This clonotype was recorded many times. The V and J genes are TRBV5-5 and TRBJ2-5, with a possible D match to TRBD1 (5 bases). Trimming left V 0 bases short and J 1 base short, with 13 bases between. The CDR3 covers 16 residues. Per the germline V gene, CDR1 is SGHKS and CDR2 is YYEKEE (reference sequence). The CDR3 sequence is CASSLEGSGRQETQYF. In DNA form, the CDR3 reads TGTGCCAGCAGCTTGGAGGGGTCAGGTCGCCAAGAGACCCAGTACTTC.

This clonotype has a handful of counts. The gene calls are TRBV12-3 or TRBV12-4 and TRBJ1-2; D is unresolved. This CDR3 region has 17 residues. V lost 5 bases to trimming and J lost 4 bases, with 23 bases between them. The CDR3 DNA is TGTGCCAGCAGTGGATACGCCGGGAACAAAATTATCTATGGCTACACCTTC. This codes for CASSGYAGNKIIYGYTF.

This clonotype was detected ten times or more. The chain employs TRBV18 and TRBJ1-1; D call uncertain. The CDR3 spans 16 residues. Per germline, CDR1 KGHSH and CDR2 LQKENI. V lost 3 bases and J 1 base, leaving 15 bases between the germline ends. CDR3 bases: TGTGCCAGCTCACCGGGCCGGACCATTCAGAACACTGAAGCTTTCTTT. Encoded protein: CASSPGRTIQNTEAFF.

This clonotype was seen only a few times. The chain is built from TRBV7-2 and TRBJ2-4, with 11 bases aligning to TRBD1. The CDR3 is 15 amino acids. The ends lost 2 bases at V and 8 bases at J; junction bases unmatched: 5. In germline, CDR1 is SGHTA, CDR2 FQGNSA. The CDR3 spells CASSLWTGGGDIQYF. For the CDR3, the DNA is TGTGCCAGCAGCTTATGGACAGGGGGCGGGGACATTCAGTACTTC.

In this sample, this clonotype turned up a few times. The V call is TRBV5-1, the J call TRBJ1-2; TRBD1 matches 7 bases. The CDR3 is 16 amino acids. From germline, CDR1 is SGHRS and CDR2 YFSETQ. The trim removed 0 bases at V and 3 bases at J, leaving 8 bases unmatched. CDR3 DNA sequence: TGCGCCAGCAGCTTGGATACAGGGGCCAAGGACTATGGCTACACCTTC. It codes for CASSLDTGAKDYGYTF. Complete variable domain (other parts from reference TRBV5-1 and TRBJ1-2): KAGVTQTPRYLIKTRGQQVTLSCSPISGHRSVSWYQQTPGQGLQFLFEYFSETQRNKGNFPGRFSGRQFSNSRSEMNVSTLELGDSALYLCASSLDTGAKDYGYTFGSGTRLTVV.

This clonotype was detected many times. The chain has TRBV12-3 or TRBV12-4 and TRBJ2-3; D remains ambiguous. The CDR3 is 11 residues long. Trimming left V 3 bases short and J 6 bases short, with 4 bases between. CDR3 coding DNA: TGTGCCAGCAGTTTTTGGGATACGCAGTATTTT. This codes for CASSFWDTQYF.

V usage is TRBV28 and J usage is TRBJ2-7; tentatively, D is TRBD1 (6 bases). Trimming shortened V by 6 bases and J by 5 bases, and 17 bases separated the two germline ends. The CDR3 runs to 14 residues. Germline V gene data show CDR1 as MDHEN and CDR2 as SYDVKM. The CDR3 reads CASRPLIGDNEQYV. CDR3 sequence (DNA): TGTGCCAGCAGACCCTTGATAGGGGACAACGAGCAGTACGTC.

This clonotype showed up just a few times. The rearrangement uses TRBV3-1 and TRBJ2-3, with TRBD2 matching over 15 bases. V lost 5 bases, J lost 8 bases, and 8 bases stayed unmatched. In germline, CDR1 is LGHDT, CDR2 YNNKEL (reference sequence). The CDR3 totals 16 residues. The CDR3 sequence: CASSLGLAGGWSTQYF. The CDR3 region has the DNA TGTGCCAGCAGCTTGGGACTAGCGGGGGGCTGGAGTACGCAGTATTTT.

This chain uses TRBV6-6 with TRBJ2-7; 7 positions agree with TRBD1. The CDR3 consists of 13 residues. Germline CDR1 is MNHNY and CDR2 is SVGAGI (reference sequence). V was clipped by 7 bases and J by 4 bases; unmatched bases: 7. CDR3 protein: CASTEGDSYEQYF. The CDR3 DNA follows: TGTGCCAGCACCGAAGGGGACAGTTACGAGCAGTACTTC.

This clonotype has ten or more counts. Here the CDR3 reads CASSLDPVTSGEQFF. DNA for the CDR3: TGTGCCAGCAGCTTAGACCCGGTGACTAGCGGGGAGCAGTTCTTC. The chain has TRBV11-3 and TRBJ2-1; 10 nucleotides match TRBD2. The CDR3 runs to 15 residues. V gave up 0 bases and J gave up 10 bases; unmatched junction bases: 6. CDR1 is SGHNT and CDR2 is YENEEA in the germline V gene.

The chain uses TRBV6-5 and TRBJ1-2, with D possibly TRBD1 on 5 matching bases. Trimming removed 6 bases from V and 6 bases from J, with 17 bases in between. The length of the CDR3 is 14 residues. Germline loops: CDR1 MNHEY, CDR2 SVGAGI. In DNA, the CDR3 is TGTGCCAGCAGCACCCGGGGGGGGGTCCATGGCTACACCTTC. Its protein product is CASSTRGGVHGYTF.

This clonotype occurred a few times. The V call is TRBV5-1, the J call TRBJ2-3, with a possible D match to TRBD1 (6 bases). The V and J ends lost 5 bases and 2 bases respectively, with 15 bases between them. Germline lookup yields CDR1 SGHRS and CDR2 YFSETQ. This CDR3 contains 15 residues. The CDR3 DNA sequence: TGCGCCAGCAGGAGGGACATCGGACTCACAGATACGCAGTATTTT. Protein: CASRRDIGLTDTQYF. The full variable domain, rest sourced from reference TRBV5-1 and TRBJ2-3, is KAGVTQTPRYLIKTRGQQVTLSCSPISGHRSVSWYQQTPGQGLQFLFEYFSETQRNKGNFPGRFSGRQFSNSRSEMNVSTLELGDSALYLCASRRDIGLTDTQYFGPGTRLTVL.